This T cell receptor (beta chain) was documented in a study of regulatory T cells in long-lasting Graves disease. V lost 0 bases, J lost 3 bases, and 1 base stayed unmatched. The CDR3 is 15 amino acids. Germline V lookup: CDR1 LGHDT, CDR2 YNNKEL (reference sequence). Construction of the TCR beta libraries employed iRepertoire HTBI primers in conjunction with Arm-PCR of CDR3 regions. TCRdb ran MiXCR on the multiplex PCR reads and lists one entry per CDR3 protein. The data show around 480,000 distinct CDR3 sequences, about 16% seen once. This clonotype was counted ten times or more. Time point here: newly diagnosed GD, antithyroid drugs for less than 3 months. RNA isolated from PBMCs was used to make the TCR library. A further study also used this sample, focusing on T cells in Graves' hyperthyroidism and ophthalmopathy.

The chain employs TRBV3-1 and TRBJ1-5, with 8 bases matching TRBD1. The source was peripheral blood mononuclear cells (PBMCs), collected at new diagnosis, from a patient treated with antithyroid drugs. The receptor's source is a woman aged 35-65 years with Graves disease. The CDR3 coding sequence is TGTGCCAGCAGCCAAGACAGGGGGCCCAATCAGCCCCAGCATTTT. It encodes CASSQDRGPNQPQHF.